Each of the 21 T cell receptor beta chains below was sequenced from the same sample in a study of T cell repertoires in cytomegalovirus infection. TCRdb fed the reads into MiXCR, producing one record per CDR3 protein. The data show some 130,000 distinct CDR3 sequences, 8.8% seen once. Sample: PBMCs. All receptors come from a human donor in good health (CMV status not recorded). Some clones in this sample may be carry-over from other donors' samples.

This clonotype came up many times. This sequence joins TRBV6-5 and TRBJ2-1; TRBD2 aligns across 9 bases. Germline-derived CDR1 and CDR2 are MNHEY and SVGAGI. V shed 4 bases, J shed 6 bases, and the junction held 10 bases outside the gene matches. The CDR3 runs 16 residues. CDR3 loop: CASSFSIGTSLNEQFF. The DNA of the CDR3 is TGTGCCAGCAGTTTTTCGATTGGGACTAGCCTCAATGAGCAGTTCTTC.

The J gene is TRBJ2-7, the V gene TRBV20-1; D is perhaps TRBD1 or TRBD2 (6 bases each). The CDR3 spans 15 residues. Germline loops: CDR1 DFQATT, CDR2 SNEGSKA (reference sequence). Trimming left V 0 bases short and J 0 bases short, with 12 bases between. The CDR3 DNA is TGCAGTGCTAGAGAGTTCGGGGGCCGCTCCTACGAGCAGTACTTC. Translation gives CSAREFGGRSYEQYF.

This clonotype was seen a handful of times. V gene TRBV2 combines with J gene TRBJ1-2; perhaps TRBD1 as D (5 bases). CDR1 SNHLY and CDR2 FYNNEI come from the germline V gene. The V end was cut by 2 bases, the J end by 3 bases, with 16 bases between. This CDR3 contains 16 residues. This CDR3 is CASSESGGSRDYGYTF. CDR3 coding DNA: TGTGCCAGCAGTGAATCCGGGGGGTCTAGAGACTATGGCTACACCTTC.

This clonotype was recorded many times. The J gene is TRBJ2-5, the V gene TRBV12-3 or TRBV12-4, with 7 bases lining up with TRBD2. Trimming at V came to 8 bases and at J to 0 bases, leaving 9 bases not matched to a gene. CDR3 length: 15 residues. The CDR3 DNA sequence: TGTGCCAGCGCCCGTGGGGAGGGATACCAAGAGACCCAGTACTTC. Translation: CASARGEGYQETQYF.

There are many counts of this clonotype. This sequence joins TRBV7-9 and TRBJ1-4, with D possibly TRBD1 on 5 matching bases. The CDR3 sequence is 16 residues long. CDR1 SEHNR and CDR2 FQNEAQ come from the germline V gene (reference sequence). Trimming pared 2 bases from V and 6 bases from J, leaving 16 bases between. The CDR3 is CASSLTPGLRHEKLFF. The CDR3 nucleotides are TGTGCCAGCAGCTTAACCCCGGGACTTCGGCATGAAAAACTGTTTTTT.

The chain has TRBV5-1 and TRBJ2-7, with 8 bases fitting TRBD2. V was clipped by 6 bases and J by 1 base; unmatched bases: 3. The CDR3 spans 13 residues. Germline V lookup: CDR1 SGHRS, CDR2 YFSETQ. In DNA, the CDR3 is TGCGCCAGCAACCCTAGCGGGTCCTACGAGCAGTACTTC. Its translation: CASNPSGSYEQYF.

This clonotype was found a few times. This chain links TRBV6-1 with TRBJ1-4, with 8 bases identical to TRBD1. Trimming took 8 bases from V and 5 from J; bases not matched to a gene: 10. Germline-derived CDR1 and CDR2 are MNHNS and SASEGT. The CDR3 sequence is 15 residues long. The CDR3 region has the DNA TGTGCCAGCGCCGGGGGGACAGGAAGAAATGAAAAACTGTTTTTT. Translated: CASAGGTGRNEKLFF.

This clonotype appeared once. A read error may account for a junction end that differs from germline. The genes are TRBV7-4 and TRBJ2-2; weak D call: TRBD2 (6 bases). The CDR3 totals 16 residues. Germline V gene lookup returns CDR1 SGHVT and CDR2 SQSDAQ. In DNA form, the CDR3 reads TGTGCCAGCAGCCACCTTGCGGGGAGAAACACCGAGGAGCTGTTCTTT. Translated: CASSHLAGRNTEELFF.

There are many counts of this clonotype. The V and J genes are TRBV7-8 and TRBJ2-2; D ambiguous. CDR1 is SGHVS and CDR2 is FQNEAQ in the germline V gene. Deletions cut 4 bases from V and 1 base from J, with 7 bases between. This CDR3 spans 14 amino acids. CDR3 nucleotide sequence: TGTGCCAGCAGCTCCGAGGAGAACACCGGGGAGCTGTTTTTT. Protein sequence: CASSSEENTGELFF.

This clonotype was observed a few times. V usage is TRBV19 and J usage is TRBJ1-6; TRBD1 agrees at 7 bases. Germline loops: CDR1 LNHDA, CDR2 SQIVND (reference sequence). The CDR3 loop spans 14 amino acids. The J segment lost 6 bases and the V segment lost 4 bases, leaving 3 bases of the junction unmatched. The CDR3 here is CASSTGQTNSPLHF. DNA of the CDR3: TGTGCCAGTAGTACGGGACAGACTAATTCACCCCTCCACTTT.

This clonotype was observed many times. The chain uses TRBV28 and TRBJ2-4; the match to TRBD1 covers 10 bases. V shed 9 bases and J 2 bases; nucleotides not matched to a gene: 13. The CDR3 loop spans 17 amino acids. Germline CDR1 is MDHEN and CDR2 is SYDVKM. The CDR3 protein is CASAGTGASYSKNIQYF. CDR3 DNA: TGTGCCAGTGCCGGGACAGGGGCCTCCTACTCCAAAAACATTCAGTACTTC.

This clonotype has a handful of counts. This chain links TRBV13 with TRBJ1-1; D ambiguous. The CDR3 runs 14 residues. Trimming took off 3 bases at V and 0 bases at J, with 8 bases between the two ends. Germline assignment: CDR1 PRHDT and CDR2 FYEKMQ (reference sequence). The CDR3 bases are TGTGCCAGCAGCTTGAGTAGCATGAACACTGAAGCTTTCTTT. This encodes CASSLSSMNTEAFF. Using reference TRBV13 and TRBJ1-1 for the parts outside the CDR3, the full variable domain is AAGVIQSPRHLIKEKRETATLKCYPIPRHDTVYWYQQGPGQDPQFLISFYEKMQSDKGSIPDRFSAQQFSDYHSELNMSSLELGDSALYFCASSLSSMNTEAFFGQGTRLTVV.

In this sample, this clonotype turned up many times. The chain links TRBV4-1 to TRBJ2-5; D is undetermined. CDR1 is MGHRA, CDR2 YSYEKL, per germline. CDR3 size: 13 residues. V dropped 1 base and J dropped 5 bases, with 8 bases sitting between them. The CDR3 sequence: CASSQARPETQYF. CDR3 bases: TGCGCCAGCAGCCAAGCCCGCCCGGAGACCCAGTACTTC.

At least ten counts were recorded for this clonotype. The chain is built from TRBV6-1 and TRBJ2-3; D possibly corresponds to TRBD2 (6 bases). Germline V gene sequence: CDR1 MNHNS, CDR2 SASEGT. This CDR3 is built from 16 residues. The germline V and J ends were trimmed by 1 base and 10 bases, with 21 bases remaining between them. The CDR3 sequence is CASSEGVSGLLHAQYF. CDR3 nucleotide sequence: TGTGCCAGCAGTGAAGGGGTGTCGGGACTCCTTCACGCGCAGTATTTT.

The sample holds many counts of this clonotype. The rearrangement joins TRBV20-1 to TRBJ1-5; D is perhaps TRBD1 (6 bases). Trimming shortened V by 3 bases and J by 7 bases, and 22 bases separated the two germline ends. CDR1 and CDR2 (germline): DFQATT, SNEGSKA (reference sequence). CDR3 size: 16 residues. CDR3: CSARQDRGVGGQPQHF. CDR3 in DNA: TGCAGTGCTAGGCAGGACAGAGGGGTCGGGGGGCAGCCCCAGCATTTT.

Many counts were recorded for this clonotype. The chain joins TRBV7-2 to TRBJ1-5; 11 bases agree with TRBD1. Germline values: CDR1 SGHTA, CDR2 FQGNSA. With 6 bases clipped from V and 1 base from J, the junction kept 8 bases outside the gene matches. CDR3 length equals 17 residues. CDR3 nucleotide sequence: TGTGCCAGCAGTCCAGGGACAGGGGGGGTGAGCAATCAGCCCCAGCATTTT. It is translated as CASSPGTGGVSNQPQHF.

In this sample, this clonotype turned up many times. The genes are TRBV7-2 and TRBJ1-2; D is undetermined. The CDR3 runs to 12 residues. From germline, CDR1 is SGHTA and CDR2 FQGNSA. Trimming left V 5 bases short and J 3 bases short, with 7 bases between. Written as DNA, the CDR3 is TGTGCCAGCAGCAACCGAGACTATGGCTACACCTTC. Its protein product is CASSNRDYGYTF.

At least ten counts were recorded for this clonotype. The chain has TRBV7-2 and TRBJ2-2; 7 nucleotides agree with TRBD1. The CDR3 has 15 residues. Germline values: CDR1 SGHTA, CDR2 FQGNSA. Germline trimming cut 5 bases from V and 3 bases from J; bases unmatched to any gene: 6. CDR3 nucleotides: TGTGCCAGCAGCGTGATTCAGGGGGACACCGGGGAGCTGTTTTTT. Encoded protein: CASSVIQGDTGELFF.

This clonotype came up many times. The rearrangement links TRBV5-4 to TRBJ1-1, with TRBD1 matching 7 bases. The germline gives CDR1 SGHNT, CDR2 YYREEE (reference sequence). The J segment lost 0 bases and the V segment lost 5 bases, leaving 4 bases of the junction unmatched. The CDR3 contains 14 residues. CDR3 amino acids: CASRYQGVNTEAFF. As DNA, the CDR3 is TGTGCCAGCAGGTACCAGGGGGTGAACACTGAAGCTTTCTTT.

This clonotype appeared many times. The chain is built from TRBV2 and TRBJ1-5; no reliable D call. The CDR3 spans 15 residues. Deletions cut 5 bases from V and 1 base from J, with 12 bases between. Germline CDR1 is SNHLY and CDR2 is FYNNEI. CDR3 residues: CASSRGAESNQPQHF. CDR3 bases: TGTGCCAGCAGTCGTGGCGCAGAGAGCAATCAGCCCCAGCATTTT.

The rearrangement joins TRBV2 to TRBJ1-1; D perhaps matches TRBD1 (6 bases). The germline gives CDR1 SNHLY, CDR2 FYNNEI. V gave up 6 bases and J gave up 8 bases, with 16 bases separating them. The CDR3 covers 13 residues. The CDR3 loop reads CASSRGGKMEAFF. Here the CDR3 DNA reads TGTGCCAGCAGCAGGGGAGGGAAAATGGAAGCTTTCTTT.